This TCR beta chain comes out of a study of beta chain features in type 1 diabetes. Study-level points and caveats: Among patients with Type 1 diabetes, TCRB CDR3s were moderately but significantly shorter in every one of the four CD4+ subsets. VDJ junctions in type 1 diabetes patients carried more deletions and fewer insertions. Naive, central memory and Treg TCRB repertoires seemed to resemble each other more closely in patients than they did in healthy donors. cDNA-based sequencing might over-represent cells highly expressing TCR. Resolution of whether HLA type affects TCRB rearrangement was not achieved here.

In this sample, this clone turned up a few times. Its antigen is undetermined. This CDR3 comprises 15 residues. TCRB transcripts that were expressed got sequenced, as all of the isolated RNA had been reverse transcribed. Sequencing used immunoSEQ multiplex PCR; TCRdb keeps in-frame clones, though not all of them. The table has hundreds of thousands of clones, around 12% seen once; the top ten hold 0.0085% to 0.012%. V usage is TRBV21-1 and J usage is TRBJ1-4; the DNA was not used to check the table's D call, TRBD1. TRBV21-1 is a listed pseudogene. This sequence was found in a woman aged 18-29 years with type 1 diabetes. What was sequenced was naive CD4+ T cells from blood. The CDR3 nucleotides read TGTGCCAGCAGCTCCGCCGACAGGCTGAATGAAAAACTGTTTTTT. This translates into CASSSADRLNEKLFF.